The rows below give T cell receptor beta chains drawn from one sample of a study of blood T cell repertoires in COVID-19. Sequencing used immunoSEQ multiplex PCR; TCRdb keeps in-frame clones, though not all of them. The sample contains about 77,000 clones, roughly 90% of which appear only once. Sequenced sample: peripheral blood. These TCRs come from a woman aged 80 or over with active or convalescent COVID-19. Both conserved end residues are trimmed from each CDR3. The order of the fields is V gene, J gene, CDR3 protein.

V gene: TRBV12-3/TRBV12-4
J gene: TRBJ1-5
CDR3 protein: ASSQGGNQPQH

V gene: TRBV9
J gene: TRBJ1-2
CDR3 protein: ASSTDSGYGYT

V gene: TRBV10-3
J gene: TRBJ2-1
CDR3 protein: AISEAPVNEQF

V gene: TRBV7-3
J gene: TRBJ1-3
CDR3 protein: ASSWGPGNTIY

V gene: TRBV19
J gene: TRBJ1-5
CDR3 protein: ASSGPDRGNRDNQPQH

V gene: TRBV28
J gene: TRBJ2-7
CDR3 protein: ASSLELGQGVVEQY

V gene: TRBV21-1
J gene: TRBJ2-7
CDR3 protein: ASSKSRRGGHEQY

V gene: TRBV5-1
J gene: TRBJ2-1
CDR3 protein: ASSLGSYNEQF

V gene: TRBV24-1
J gene: TRBJ2-3
CDR3 protein: ATSDSSRQGRTDTQY

V gene: TRBV2
J gene: TRBJ2-3
CDR3 protein: ASSEGQRGTDTQY

V gene: TRBV27
J gene: TRBJ1-5
CDR3 protein: ASSLAGGYQPQH

V gene: TRBV5-1
J gene: TRBJ1-3
CDR3 protein: ASSLAGVIGSGNTIY

V gene: TRBV5-4
J gene: TRBJ2-7
CDR3 protein: ASSFVTAGEQY

V gene: TRBV7-9
J gene: TRBJ2-5
CDR3 protein: ASRPGHQGTQY

V gene: TRBV2
J gene: TRBJ2-1
CDR3 protein: ASPRGTSYNEQF

V gene: TRBV6-5
J gene: TRBJ2-2
CDR3 protein: ASSYSRGAGELF

V gene: TRBV28
J gene: TRBJ2-3
CDR3 protein: ATRGNTDTQY